Included here is one TCR beta chain sequence, with context. The sample holds a few counts of this clonotype. Its antigen has not been determined. No base quality information exists; no much larger clone differs at one position. Based on the germline V gene, the CDR1 and CDR2 sequences are SGDLS and YYNGEE. Counted from cysteine to phenylalanine, this CDR3 has 14 amino acids. The CDR3 DNA has 42 bases and is translated from base 1. V was cut back by 0 bases and J by 4 bases, leaving a gap of 10 bases between them. TCR cDNA was synthesized by 5'RACE template switching, through which a universal primer site and unique molecular identifiers were introduced. cDNA synthesis was primed from both the TCR alpha and TCR beta constant segments. Two PCR steps were used to amplify libraries, with sample barcodes and sequencing adapters being added in the second step. Sequencing of libraries was performed on Illumina HiSeq 2500 (2x100 bp) or NovaSeq (2x150 bp). The study's own analysis went as follows. MIGEC was used to demultiplex reads and collapse the reads into UMI consensus sequences, and MiXCR was used for V(D)J alignment. Clonotypes responding to the vaccine were identified with edgeR on replicate PBMC samples, with the criteria of FDR below 0.01 and a log2 fold change above 5 up to day 15. CD4 or CD8 identity was assigned to each bulk clonotype according to whether the clonotype was present at higher abundance in the sequenced CD4 repertoire or the sequenced CD8 repertoire. Clones were called with MiXCR by TCRdb after fastp trimmed the public reads at Q25, and only in-frame beta chains were retained. Records with the same CDR3 protein are collapsed into one entry carrying the most frequent genes and DNA. The V and J calls, along with clone size, are taken from TCRdb and not from the paper's own processing. The sample contains around 610,000 distinct CDR3 sequences, 13% of them found a single time. Of the sample, over 13% falls within the top ten clones.

This sample is part of a study of T cells after yellow fever vaccination (dated by TCRdb to between 2018 and 2021). Study-wide context: The SMART-Seq v4 Ultra Low Input RNA kit was used to prepare libraries from fractions with low cell numbers. To follow T-cell clones before and after primary and booster YFV17D yellow fever vaccination, bulk TCR alpha and beta repertoires were sequenced over time. Two healthy male donors, one aged 18 to 30 and one aged 30 to 40 years, were included in the cohort. Blood samples were taken at several timepoints before and after primary and secondary immunization, and bulk PBMC replicates and cell subsets were isolated.

The treatment or condition label on this specimen signifies: live attenuated yellow fever vaccine strain. At each blood-draw timepoint, two biological replicates of bulk PBMCs were obtained. PBMCs were isolated from peripheral blood using a standard Ficoll-Paque protocol. RNA was extracted with TriZol from bulk PBMCs, CD4 and CD8 fractions, and dextramer-positive and dextramer-negative fractions. What the work shows at the level of the full study, not this receptor alone: A small fraction of clonotypes appeared in both the CD4 and CD8 compartments, likely as a result of convergent recombination. FACS-sorted repertoires could contain abundant contaminating clonotypes from the bulk population, so computational filtering was required. Compared with the primary T-cell response, the secondary T-cell response was faster but weaker, reaching its peak on day 5 rather than on day 15. After the booster, most clones that had expanded after primary vaccination were detected again (around 97% of CD4 and around 88% of CD8), suggesting broad maintenance of memory. The study included only a couple of donors, which limits how far the findings can be generalized.

The sequence links TRBV9 to TRBJ2-5; no D gene can be assigned with confidence. Sequences were derived from PBMCs, sampled on the day of the yellow fever booster vaccination. The sequence derives from a man aged 25 to 45 who received the YFV17D yellow fever vaccine. The DNA reads TGTGCCAGCAGCGTAGATGTGTTTGGAGAGACCCAGTACTTC. Protein translation: CASSVDVFGETQYF.